This T cell receptor (beta chain) originates from a study of shared T cell receptors in the human thymus. Germline CDR1 and CDR2: SNHLY and FYNNEI. The V segment lost 5 bases and the J segment 6 bases; nucleotides outside the gene matches: 4. The CDR3 contains 15 residues. Sequencing was performed with immunoSEQ multiplex PCR; in TCRdb, only in-frame clones are kept and a portion is missing. The sample shows some 720,000 clones, more than 75% of them seen only once. These same records also appear under a second study, on human thymus T cells. That publication notes: Healthy Finnish infants undergoing corrective surgery for congenital heart defects were the donors. The study used thymus tissue resected during corrective heart surgery. What appeared biased in thymic and blood repertoires was the usage of V and J genes. Highly overlapping thymic repertoires in unrelated individuals were reported by related research.

This chain uses TRBV2 with TRBJ2-1; 13 bases are shared with TRBD2. The specimen sequenced was thymocytes. The TCR originated in a boy younger than two with a congenital heart defect. The CDR3 DNA follows: TGTGCCAGCAGTCCTGGGACTAGCGGGACCAATGAGCAGTTCTTC. Amino acids: CASSPGTSGTNEQFF.